Following are 22 T cell receptor beta chains from one sample sequenced in a study of shared clonotypes between healthy human individuals. TCRdb's table, derived via immunoSEQ multiplex PCR, lists solely in-frame clones and lacks some. The sample holds roughly 520,000 clones; 90% to 97% are singletons and the top ten take about 0.068%. The sample taken for sequencing was naive CD4+ T cells sorted from blood. Subset in this sample: CD45RA+ positively selected. These receptors were taken from a woman aged 25 to 39 in good health.

The chain employs TRBV5-1 and TRBJ1-2; possible D gene TRBD1, 5 bases. This CDR3 is built from 13 residues. Germline assignment: CDR1 SGHRS and CDR2 YFSETQ. The germline V and J ends were trimmed by 3 bases and 1 base, with 7 bases remaining between them. The CDR3 loop is CASSSQGNYGYTF. The CDR3 DNA reads TGCGCCAGCAGCTCTCAGGGTAACTATGGCTACACCTTC.

This chain uses TRBV25-1 with TRBJ2-3, with 7 nucleotides matching TRBD2. CDR1 is MGHDK, CDR2 SYGVNS, per germline. The CDR3 contains 15 residues. Trimming removed 3 bases from V and 0 bases from J; junction bases left unmatched: 3. Written as DNA, the CDR3 is TGTGCCAGCAGTGATGGCGGGAGTAGCACAGATACGCAGTATTTT. Amino acids: CASSDGGSSTDTQYF.

CDR3 loop: CASSLSPGGETEAFF. Here the CDR3 DNA reads TGTGCCAGCAGCTTAAGTCCAGGGGGCGAGACTGAAGCTTTCTTT. The chain uses TRBV7-6 and TRBJ1-1, with 8 bases that match TRBD1. Germline CDR1 reads SGHVS; CDR2 reads FNYEAQ. The junction had 7 bases not matched to a gene; V was cut back by 2 bases and J by 5 bases. The CDR3 runs 15 residues.

The rearrangement uses TRBV29-1 and TRBJ2-1; 9 bases map to TRBD2. The trim removed 7 bases at V and 7 bases at J, leaving 11 bases unmatched. The CDR3 extends over 14 amino acids. Germline assignment: CDR1 SQVTM and CDR2 ANQGSEA. CDR3 protein: CSDQRAGGPNEQFF. In nucleotides, the CDR3 is TGCAGCGACCAGAGGGCGGGAGGGCCAAATGAGCAGTTCTTC.

Only one count was recorded for this clone. The rearrangement uses TRBV5-6 and TRBJ2-3, with 10 bases aligning to TRBD2. V shed 4 bases, J shed 1 base, and the junction held 6 bases outside the gene matches. Per the germline V gene, CDR1 is SGHDT and CDR2 is YYEEEE. The CDR3 extends over 16 amino acids. Here the CDR3 reads CASSLTSGRGTDTQYF. In DNA form, the CDR3 reads TGTGCCAGCAGCCTGACGAGCGGGAGGGGCACAGATACGCAGTATTTT.

The CDR3 loop is CASRVYRGSSYEQYF. The CDR3 DNA follows: TGTGCCAGCAGGGTCTACAGGGGGAGCTCCTACGAGCAGTACTTC. The chain carries TRBV6-1 and TRBJ2-7, with 8 bases identical to TRBD1. The V and J ends lost 6 bases and 0 bases, in that order; junction bases with no gene match: 7. There are 15 residues in the CDR3. The V gene's germline CDR1 is MNHNS and CDR2 SASEGT.

On this clone: Sequence at one end of the junction differs from germline and may be a read error. The chain carries TRBV5-1 and TRBJ2-5; 12 bases line up with TRBD2. The germline V gene has CDR1 SGHRS and CDR2 YFSETQ. The length of the CDR3 is 15 residues. Written as DNA, the CDR3 is TGCGCCAACAGCTGGACTAGCGGGATTGGGGAGACCCAGTACTTC. Its translation: CANSWTSGIGETQYF.

The chain links TRBV5-4 to TRBJ2-7; 8 positions match TRBD2. The CDR3 runs to 16 residues. Germline V lookup: CDR1 SGHNT, CDR2 YYREEE (reference sequence). V lost 0 bases to trimming and J lost 3 bases; unmatched junction nucleotides: 8. CDR3 DNA sequence: TGTGCCAGCAGCTTGGTCAACGGGAGGGGGGACTACGAGCAGTACTTC. Residues: CASSLVNGRGDYEQYF.

The V and J genes are TRBV7-2 and TRBJ1-1; D is undetermined. Germline V gene sequence: CDR1 SGHTA, CDR2 FQGNSA. V lost 5 bases to trimming and J lost 2 bases, with 18 bases between them. The CDR3 sequence is 16 residues long. DNA of the CDR3: TGTGCCAGCAGCCCTCCCCTCAAAACGGGAAACACTGAAGCTTTCTTT. It yields the protein CASSPPLKTGNTEAFF.

The chain has TRBV19 and TRBJ2-2; no reliable D call. Germline loops: CDR1 LNHDA, CDR2 SQIVND (reference sequence). Trimming pared 7 bases from V and 6 bases from J, leaving 9 bases between. This CDR3 has 12 amino acids. The CDR3: CASTMLSGELFF. In DNA, the CDR3 is TGTGCCAGTACCATGCTTTCCGGGGAGCTGTTTTTT. Drawing the rest from reference TRBV19 and TRBJ2-2, the complete variable domain is DGGITQSPKYLFRKEGQNVTLSCEQNLNHDAMYWYRQDPGQGLRLIYYSQIVNDFQKGDIAEGYSVSREKKESFPLTVTSAQKNPTAFYLCASTMLSGELFFGEGSRLTVL.

The rearrangement uses TRBV6-5 and TRBJ1-5, with D unresolved. Between the trimmed V and J ends, which lost 4 bases and 0 bases, there was a span of 13 bases. Germline-derived CDR1 and CDR2 are MNHEY and SVGAGI. The CDR3 is 16 residues long. CDR3 amino acids: CASSSNGPNSNQPQHF. The CDR3 nucleotides are TGTGCCAGCAGTTCCAATGGGCCTAATAGCAATCAGCCCCAGCATTTT.

The V and J genes are TRBV15 and TRBJ2-5; D might be TRBD1 (6 bases). The V gene's germline CDR1 is LNHNV and CDR2 YYDKDF (reference sequence). This CDR3 has 14 amino acids. Trimming removed 5 bases from V and 3 bases from J, with 13 bases in between. This chain's CDR3 is CATSDSYREETQYF. As DNA, the CDR3 is TGTGCCACCAGCGATAGTTACAGGGAAGAGACCCAGTACTTC.

The chain combines TRBV7-8 with TRBJ2-7; D is perhaps TRBD1 (5 bases). Germline V gene data show CDR1 as SGHVS and CDR2 as FQNEAQ. V lost 2 bases and J lost 5, with 13 bases in between. The CDR3 totals 14 residues. DNA of the CDR3: TGTGCCAGCAGCTTACTTAACAGGAAGAACGAGCAGTACTTC. Amino acids: CASSLLNRKNEQYF.

The rearrangement links TRBV7-9 to TRBJ2-3; D not certain. V was pared by 0 bases and J by 7 bases, with 11 bases between. Germline V CDR1 and CDR2: SEHNR, FQNEAQ (reference sequence). This CDR3 region has 14 residues. DNA of the CDR3: TGTGCCAGCAGCTTAGCATCATGGCTATATACGCAGTATTTT. It codes for CASSLASWLYTQYF.

V usage is TRBV4-1 and J usage is TRBJ2-7; no definite D call. The germline gives CDR1 MGHRA, CDR2 YSYEKL. V shed 2 bases and J shed 3 bases, with 11 bases lying between them. This CDR3 comprises 14 residues. The CDR3 loop reads CASSQTEGDYEQYF. DNA for the CDR3: TGCGCCAGCAGCCAAACCGAAGGAGACTACGAGCAGTACTTC.

The chain has TRBV29-1 and TRBJ2-5; 7 bases line up with TRBD1. The CDR3 has 13 amino acids. The V and J ends lost 4 bases and 5 bases, in that order; junction bases with no gene match: 7. The germline gives CDR1 SQVTM, CDR2 ANQGSEA. CDR3 protein: CSVAAGGFETQYF. The CDR3 DNA is TGCAGCGTTGCGGCAGGGGGATTTGAGACCCAGTACTTC.

This chain uses TRBV14 with TRBJ2-5; no clear D gene. The CDR3 length is 16 residues. Germline V CDR1 and CDR2: SGHDN, FVKESK. Trimming took off 0 bases at V and 5 bases at J, with 16 bases between the two ends. The CDR3 bases are TGTGCCAGCAGCCAAGATTCGGGCTATTTAAGGGAGACCCAGTACTTC. It codes for CASSQDSGYLRETQYF.

This chain's CDR3 is CASSLKDGQPQHF. The CDR3 DNA reads as TGTGCCAGCAGTTTAAAAGACGGACAGCCCCAGCATTTT. The V gene is TRBV27, the J gene TRBJ1-5; D is ambiguous. Per germline, CDR1 MNHEY and CDR2 SMNVEV (reference sequence). Trimming stripped 2 bases from V and 7 bases from J, with 9 bases between. The CDR3 has 13 residues.

This clone showed up just a few times. The rearrangement uses TRBV11-2 and TRBJ1-1; maybe TRBD1 (6 bases). This CDR3 is built from 14 residues. Looked up from germline, CDR1 is SGHAT and CDR2 is FQNNGV. The ends were cut back, 3 bases at V and 2 bases at J, with 10 bases in the middle. The CDR3 DNA sequence: TGTGCCAGCAGCTTTTCGGGGGGCAACACTGAAGCTTTCTTT. This codes for CASSFSGGNTEAFF.

The chain links TRBV6-6 to TRBJ2-7, with D unresolved. Germline V gene sequence: CDR1 MNHNY, CDR2 SVGAGI (reference sequence). The CDR3 length is 14 residues. V was trimmed by 0 bases and J by 4 bases, leaving 10 bases between them. The CDR3 reads CASSYSGNNYEQYF. The CDR3 DNA follows: TGTGCCAGCAGTTACTCGGGTAATAATTACGAGCAGTACTTC.

The chain carries TRBV10-3 and TRBJ2-1; D is uncertain. Germline CDR1 is ENHRY and CDR2 is SYGVKD. The ends were cut back, 1 base at V and 12 bases at J, with 10 bases in the middle. The CDR3 has 12 amino acids. The CDR3 DNA sequence: TGTGCCATCAGTGAGTTTTCCGTTGGGCAGTTCTTC. The encoded protein is CAISEFSVGQFF.

This clone was seen a single time. This rearrangement joins TRBV5-4 to TRBJ1-1, with a possible D match to TRBD1 (6 bases). This CDR3 region has 14 residues. Germline-derived CDR1 and CDR2 are SGHNT and YYREEE (reference sequence). V was trimmed by 4 bases and J by 7 bases, leaving 17 bases between them. For the CDR3, the DNA is TGTGCCAGCAGCCCCCCTATGGGGGCTGGTGAAGCTTTCTTT. Its translation: CASSPPMGAGEAFF. Looking up the rest from reference TRBV5-4 and TRBJ1-1 gives the full variable domain: ETGVTQSPTHLIKTRGQQVTLRCSSQSGHNTVSWYQQALGQGPQFIFQYYREEENGRGNFPPRFSGLQFPNYSSELNVNALELDDSALYLCASSPPMGAGEAFFGQGTRLTVV.